What follows describes a single T cell receptor (beta chain). Per-base quality was not reported, and no clone a single base away is much larger than it. This specimen's time point label, per the study, means: cells obtained before transplantation from donor or recipient. In mixed lymphocyte reactions, around 200,000 CFSE-labeled pre-transplant responders were plated with around 200,000 irradiated violet-dye-labeled stimulators and cultured for about six days. After the mixed lymphocyte reaction, proliferating CD3+CD4+CFSE-low and CD3+CD8+CFSE-low responder cells were FACS-sorted on a BD Influx sorter. Libraries came from the immunoSEQ multiplex PCR assay. For most patients, genomic DNA was isolated with the Qiagen DNeasy Blood and Tissue Kit and shipped frozen to Adaptive Biotechnologies for TCR sequencing. For most patients, genomic DNA was subjected to high-throughput TCR-beta CDR3 sequencing by Adaptive Biotechnologies. As for how the authors treated the data: TCR sequencing data for approximately 17 patients were retrieved from Adaptive's ImmunoSEQ software; a few other patients were processed with MiXCR and VDJtools. To correct CD4 versus CD8 sorting errors, any sequence found in both subsets at a frequency ratio below 5:1 was removed. CDR3 nucleotide sequences shared between donor and recipient were removed because their origin could not be assigned. To count as alloreactive, a clone needed at least 2-fold expansion over unstimulated cells and a minimum CFSE-low frequency of 0.002% (template counts) or 0.001% (read counts). Clones were considered mappable if detected in sequenced pre-transplant spleen, lymph node, or MLR CFSE-low populations of the donor or recipient. Cumulative frequency of alloreactive clones was calculated as a percentage of all sequences weighted by copy number. This immuneACCESS table, as held by TCRdb, lists in-frame sequences with V and J called but not all clones. Of the missing ones, under half trace to an unresolved V gene in checked studies; the others have no known cause. V, J and clone size derive from that table, while D and trimming were established from the DNA sequence. This sample lists 21,000 or so clones; around 54% were detected once. Approximately 1% of the sample comes from the top ten.

The record originates from a study of graft-versus-host responses after intestinal transplantation (dated by TCRdb to the early 2020s). Context from the whole study: Multivisceral, liver-intestinal, or isolated intestinal transplants were received by the recipients. Rather than going through the commercial service, samples from three later patients were sequenced in-house on an Illumina MiSeq and processed with MiXCR. Graft-versus-host and host-versus-graft alloreactive T cell clones were tracked in the graft, circulation and bone marrow after intestinal transplantation using bulk TCR-beta CDR3 sequencing. A peak of at least 4% donor T cells among recipient peripheral blood mononuclear cells was the definition used for donor T cell macrochimerism. Alloreactive clones were identified by sequencing pre-transplant mixed lymphocyte reaction products and comparing them with unstimulated pre-transplant donor and recipient T cells. Every recipient was given anti-thymocyte globulin induction, followed by roughly 3 years of maintenance tacrolimus and steroids. The cohort enrolled about two dozen intestinal transplant recipients, one of whom was a retransplant, and a few patients without pretransplant specimens were excluded.

From the cysteine through the phenylalanine, the CDR3 covers 15 amino acids. The kept DNA is CDR3 alone, 45 bases in frame from the first base. According to the germline V gene (reference sequence), CDR1 reads MNHEY and CDR2 reads SMNVEV. Trimming at the junction amounts to 5 bases on V and 0 bases on J, and the germline ends lie 11 bases apart. Study-level results and caveats: Early after transplant, declines in HvG clones were associated with peak levels of circulating GvH clones. The conclusions were limited by the relatively low number and heterogeneity of the intestinal transplant patients. High GvH to HvG T cell clonal ratios were observed in the allografts of patients with donor T cell macrochimerism. GvH clones turned up in recipient bone marrow, with some appearing earlier in ileal mucosa or blood, a pattern consistent with an intestinal mucosal origin.

The sequence derives from a human patient who received an intestinal transplant. The material was alloreactive CD4+ T cells from a mixed lymphocyte reaction culture, obtained before intestinal transplant. This specimen's cell subset or site label, per the study, means: CFSE-low proliferating T cells sorted from roughly six-day pre-transplant mixed lymphocyte reaction (GvH or HvG direction). The V gene is TRBV27 and the J gene is TRBJ1-5; TRBD1 is a weak D gene call, 6 bases matching. The sequenced DNA: TGTGCCAGCAGTAGAAACAGGGATAGCAATCAGCCCCAGCATTTT. Translated, this is CASSRNRDSNQPQHF.